This T cell receptor beta chain was observed in a study of cytomegalovirus exposure and HLA in healthy donors (dated by TCRdb to the late 2010s). For the wider study: An earlier analysis of approximately 550 of the donors reported 250 to 350 Gb of sequence data and 117 million unique TCR beta sequences from some 180 million T cells. An early release that covered roughly 600 HLA-typed donors contained approximately 300 gigabases of sequencing data and approximately 85 million unique TCR sequences. Alongside the repertoire data, information on donor age, sex, ethnicity and CMV serostatus was compiled. In an earlier analysis of over 550 of the donors, high-throughput TCR beta sequencing was used to judge whether each TCR beta V gene segment behaved as functional or pseudogenic. A later genetic analysis took genome-wide SNP genotypes for 398 of the 666 donors and used that subset as a discovery cohort. Rather than drawing on any new phenotypic data, the later analysis identified candidate immune exposures from TCR beta sequences and the way those sequences occurred across donors. In addition to the first cohort of roughly 700 subjects, a separate validation cohort of over 90 different subjects was used. High-throughput TCR immunosequencing, statistical association of individual TCRs with disease status, and machine learning were combined to predict cytomegalovirus infection status. The aim of the study was to test whether cataloging public T cell receptors could identify signatures of past pathogen exposure. Using immunosequencing, the study profiled T cell repertoires from 500 to 800 subjects and related those repertoires to cytomegalovirus serostatus. All discovery cohort repertoires had been generated using a single sequencing platform. A later analysis re-examined previously published TCR beta repertoires from more than 550 donors and added high-resolution HLA genotyping to investigate patterns of TCR occurrence. Typing coverage differed by locus: A, B, C, DRB1 and DQB1 were typed in roughly 629-640 donors, DQA1 in approximately 520, DPA1 in roughly 590, and DPB1 in 472. Four to six DR-DQ haplotypes were handled as single units for association and clustering, since linkage in the cohort was strong. Among around 400 genotyped donors of the cohort, an average of approximately 250,000 unique TCR beta nucleotide sequences were sequenced per donor, around 20% of them non-productive. Of the roughly 430 genotyped donors, roughly 85% fell in the genetic ancestry cluster associated with self-reported Caucasian donors. Both class I and class II loci were covered by HLA typing, at four-digit resolution.

Trimming costs V 0 bases and J 6 bases, and their ends lie 9 bases apart. From the cysteine up to the phenylalanine, the CDR3 has a length of 14 residues. The retained sequence is limited to the CDR3, 42 bases, with the frame set at the first base. The germline V gene sets CDR1 to SGHTS and CDR2 to YDEGEE. The cohort was made up of around 720 healthy bone marrow donors. All cohort members were sampled while nominally healthy, although unrecorded immune exposures were likely present. The donor was CMV seronegative and belonged to the group of 352 seronegative cohort members. Every donor gave a peripheral blood sample, and the peripheral blood mononuclear cells from that sample were used for TCR beta sequencing. The Qiagen DNeasy Blood Extraction Kit was used to extract genomic DNA from the blood cell samples. As to this clone: Which antigen it targets is not known.

The library was obtained by the immunoSEQ multiplex PCR assay. The multiplex PCR relied on a mix of 60 forward primers for TCR Vbeta segments and 13 reverse primers for TCR Jbeta segments. The CDR3 region of rearranged TCR beta genes was amplified from genomic DNA with a multiplex PCR assay. Amplified TCR beta libraries were sequenced as 87-base-pair reads on the Illumina HiSeq System. The study's processing was this. A later analysis counted about 80 million unique TCR beta chains across the 550 to 800 repertoires, and roughly 9.9 million of these chains were shared by at least two donors. To remove PCR and sequencing errors, raw reads were error-corrected and collapsed into unique sequences using a nearest-neighbor algorithm that merged closely related sequences. CDR3 sequences were aligned to IMGT reference sequences to assign V, D and J gene segments. Each retained sequence needed at least a six-nucleotide match to both a V gene segment and a J gene segment. Rearrangements were called productive when the CDR3 lacked stop codons and stayed in frame with V and J; all others were non-productive. CDR3 was defined according to IMGT convention as the region running from the second conserved V-encoded cysteine to the conserved J-encoded phenylalanine. The earlier analysis of about 500 of the donors excluded sequences that lacked an unambiguous match to a single V gene segment. An earlier analysis of a few hundred of the donors called V segments functional above 56.7% productive rearrangements and segregating when the between-donor standard deviation exceeded 5%. A statistical classification framework was built for diagnosing cytomegalovirus status from the catalog of TCR beta chain sequences. In a later analysis, TCR nucleotide sequences were compared against IMGT/GENE-DB human TR gene sequences so that V and J genes could be assigned. A later analysis assigned CDR3 sequences and most-parsimonious VDJ recombination scenarios with the TCRdist pipeline. In a later analysis, each TCR beta chain was defined by its CDR3 amino acid sequence together with its V-gene family, and reads lacking a unique V-gene family were excluded. In a later analysis, some 600 highly shared, low-generation-probability nucleotide sequences were removed to address suspected cross-contamination and a sequencing artifact. A later analysis calculated a clonal expansion index for each public chain from normalized within-repertoire ranks of inferred template counts. In a later analysis, generation probabilities were computed using a VDJ recombination model fitted to out-of-frame rearrangements, and the results were checked against IGoR. In a later analysis, hypergeometric tests were used to score TCR-TCR, TCR-HLA and TCR-CMV co-occurrence, with a repertoire-size bias correction applied to TCR pairs. False discovery rates were estimated in a later analysis by permuting HLA or CMV assignments 20 times. A later analysis grouped co-occurring TCRs with DBSCAN, adding TCRdist sequence similarity when clustering within HLA-allele-positive subsets. Repertoires with fewer than 30,000 or more than 120,000 public chains were left out of co-occurrence clustering, as were several repertoires with anomalous nucleotide sharing. TCRdb re-hosts the immuneACCESS table, in-frame sequences only. Its copies lack some clones; in the studies checked, an unresolved V gene accounts for under half of them, and the cause for the rest is not known. V, J and clone size reflect that table, while D and trimming were determined from the DNA. The sample's records list roughly 53,000 clones. The top ten clonotypes cover 2% to 2.5% of the sample.

Results the study describes overall, beyond this receptor: In a later analysis, the rate of TCR association differed among HLA loci, with DRB1 alleles having the most associated TCRs and HLA-C alleles having the fewest. Presence/absence analyses assumed roughly uniform sequencing depth across donors, an assumption that may not hold. Broadly in line with IMGT annotations, most TCR beta V segments showed up in productive rearrangements about 90% or about 30% of the time in an earlier analysis of several hundred of the donors. A cluster of highly shared sequence variants was judged likely to represent a technical artifact of the sequencing pipeline. The authors suggested that the approach could potentially be extended to other disease states and immunological phenotypes. In this cohort, only TCR beta chains were sequenced, and detectable features were limited by the absence of alpha or paired-chain data. Compared with equally common non-associated chains, HLA-associated TCR beta chains in a later analysis were more clonally expanded and had lower generation probabilities. Specific HLA alleles were associated with 16,951 TCR beta sequences at a false discovery rate of 0.05 in a later analysis. A further reported finding was that TCR beta sequences accurately predicted the HLA-A and HLA-B alleles for most subjects in the first cohort. A later analysis found that most CMV-associated TCR beta chains appeared HLA-restricted, with HLA associations seemingly driven largely by CMV exposure. A few of the identified cytomegalovirus-associated TCR beta chains were confirmed in vitro to be specific for cytomegalovirus antigens. HLA typing was unavailable for some donors at each locus, so association tests used only the typed subset. Correlated functional status among segregating V segments might be attributable to linkage disequilibrium, but an unknown experimental factor could not be ruled out. Most TCR sequences were observed very rarely across donors, whereas some public TCRs were present in many individuals. A later genetic analysis reported fewer N-insertions in productive TCRs among donors in an Asian-associated ancestry cluster than the approximately 700-donor mean. In the study, around 160 TCR beta chains were listed as associated with cytomegalovirus. Some IMGT-functional V segments, including TRBV6-2 and TRBV6-3, could not be told apart with the 87-base-pair reads, so those segments were excluded. Around 16 rarely observed V segments, including chromosome 9 orphons, were excluded from the earlier analysis of some 590 of the donors because counts were too low. A later genetic analysis associated a missense DCLRE1C variant with V-gene and J-gene trimming of TCR beta chains, and an independent cohort replicated the association. A later analysis reported that several top co-occurrence clusters appeared linked to parvovirus B19, influenza, CMV and Epstein-Barr virus. For the cohort, immune exposure information was limited to CMV serostatus. When HLA alleles, especially DR and DQ, strongly co-occurred, TCR associations were difficult to assign to individual alleles. In both the original and validation cohorts, the classifier was reported to diagnose cytomegalovirus status with high specificity and sensitivity.

The chain couples TRBV5-8 to TRBJ2-2; the D gene cannot be resolved reliably. This TCR derives from a female donor in good health and CMV-seronegative. The sample consisted of PBMCs. The sequenced DNA: TGTGCCAGCAGCTTGGGACTGAGAGCCGGGGAGCTGTTTTTT. It is translated as CASSLGLRAGELFF.